The rows below give T cell receptor beta chains drawn from one sample of a study of a mutant IDH1 vaccine in newly diagnosed glioma. Their antigens remain unidentified. The protocol was immunoSEQ multiplex PCR, while the TCRdb copy is restricted to in-frame clones and leaves out a portion. The sample contains about 56,000 clones, approximately 75% of which appear only once. Sequencing used PBMCs, obtained from a glioma patient whose treatment included an IDH1 peptide vaccine. These receptors originate from a man aged 45-60 years with glioma. Both conserved end residues are part of each CDR3. The order of the fields is clone size, CDR3 length, V gene, D gene, J gene, CDR3 DNA, CDR3 protein. A D gene is named only where the DNA matches it firmly. Size values are once, few and many counts, or a class for expanded clones, and some rows have none.

>-|15|TRBV5-1|-|TRBJ1-4
TGCGCCAGCAGCTTGACGGGACTGAGTAATGAAAAACTGTTTTTT
CASSLTGLSNEKLFF
>-|13|TRBV5-1|-|TRBJ2-7
TGCGCCAGCAGCGTTGGACAATCCTACGAGCAGTACTTC
CASSVGQSYEQYF
>-|10|TRBV20-1|-|TRBJ1-2
TGCAGTGCCCGGGACTATGGCTACACCTTC
CSARDYGYTF
>-|11|TRBV9|-|TRBJ2-7
TGTGCCACCCAGGGTCACCACGAGCAGTACTTC
CATQGHHEQYF
>once|15|TRBV5-8|-|TRBJ1-1
TGTGCCAGCAAACTTTCCCCGGGGCGCGGGCCAGAAGCTTTCTTT
CASKLSPGRGPEAFF
>-|11|TRBV30|-|TRBJ1-1
TGTGCCTGGAGTGTGGATGCAGAAGCTTTCTTT
CAWSVDAEAFF
>once|15|TRBV7-9|TRBD1|TRBJ1-1
TGTGCCAGCAGCTTGGATTACAGGGGAGGCACTGAAGCTTTCTTT
CASSLDYRGGTEAFF
>-|13|TRBV6-1|-|TRBJ2-7
TGTGCCAGCAGTGAGTACGGTCAGGAAAAGCAGTACTTC
CASSEYGQEKQYF
>once|18|TRBV5-5|TRBD1|TRBJ1-1
TGTGCCAGCAGCTCGGAAGGGACAGGGACCTTTGTGAACACTGAAGCTTTCTTT
CASSSEGTGTFVNTEAFF
>few|15|TRBV2|-|TRBJ1-5
TGTGCCAGCAGTGATTCACGGGGGAGCAATCAGCCCCAGCATTTT
CASSDSRGSNQPQHF
>-|15|TRBV19|TRBD1|TRBJ2-5
TGTGCCAGTAGTATAGGCCGGACAGGGCGGGAGACCCAGTACTTC
CASSIGRTGRETQYF
>-|14|TRBV27|-|TRBJ1-2
TGTGCCAGCACCCGGGGGGGCGGATCGGGTGGCTACACCTTC
CASTRGGGSGGYTF
>-|15|TRBV11-2|-|TRBJ2-1
TGTGCCAGCAGCCCCACGGGGGCCGCTGGGAATGAGCAGTTCTTC
CASSPTGAAGNEQFF
>-|16|TRBV25-1|TRBD2|TRBJ2-1
TGTGCCAGCAGAGAGACTAGCGGGGGATTCTACAATGAGCAGTTCTTC
CASRETSGGFYNEQFF
>-|16|TRBV9|-|TRBJ2-5
TGTGCCAGCAGCGCCCTAGTCGCGGGGCGCGGGGAGACCCAGTACTTC
CASSALVAGRGETQYF
>-|15|TRBV18|TRBD1|TRBJ2-7
TGTGCCAGCTCACCGGGCGGGACAGGGACCTACGAGCAGTACTTC
CASSPGGTGTYEQYF
>-|17|TRBV5-6|-|TRBJ2-1
TGTGCCAGCAGCTTGATTAGGAGCCTTCTGGAAAGCAATGAGCAGTTCTTC
CASSLIRSLLESNEQFF
>-|14|TRBV19|TRBD1|TRBJ1-5
TGTGCCAGTAACCCAGGGGGTTCCAATCAGCCCCAGCATTTT
CASNPGGSNQPQHF
>-|14|TRBV5-6|-|TRBJ2-3
TGTGCCAGTGGCGGGACGGCTAGCACAGATACGCAGTATTTT
CASGGTASTDTQYF
>-|13|TRBV7-9|-|TRBJ1-1
TGTGCCAGCAGCGGGCAGCTGAACACTGAAGCTTTCTTT
CASSGQLNTEAFF
>-|15|TRBV30|-|TRBJ2-5
TGTGCCTGGAGTTCCAAGGGGCCCGGCGGGGAGACCCAGTACTTC
CAWSSKGPGGETQYF
>once|15|TRBV10-3|-|TRBJ2-2
TGTGCCATCAGGGGGATAGCGAGGGACACCGGGGAGCTGTTTTTT
CAIRGIARDTGELFF
>-|15|TRBV28|TRBD1|TRBJ2-2
TGTGCCAGCAGCTCGGGACAGGACCGAACCGGGGAGCTGTTTTTT
CASSSGQDRTGELFF
>few|13|TRBV18|-|TRBJ2-2
TGTGCCAGCTCACCCCTCAAAACCGGGGAGCTGTTTTTT
CASSPLKTGELFF
>-|15|TRBV9|-|TRBJ2-7
TGTGCCAGCAGCTCAGAGGGACAAGCATCCTACGAGCAGTACTTC
CASSSEGQASYEQYF
>few|13|TRBV9|-|TRBJ1-2
TGTGCCAGCCTCAGTGGAGGGGCGGGTGGCTACACCTTC
CASLSGGAGGYTF
>-|11|TRBV9|-|TRBJ2-3
TGTGCCAGCAGCCAGGGGGATACGCAGTATTTT
CASSQGDTQYF
>-|14|TRBV10-2|TRBD1|TRBJ1-5
TGCGCCAGCAGTGAATGGGACAGTAATCAGCCCCAGCATTTT
CASSEWDSNQPQHF
>-|18|TRBV4-1|-|TRBJ1-1
TGCGCCAGCAGCCATTTGGTGGGACCGGGGGGTATGAACACTGAAGCTTTCTTT
CASSHLVGPGGMNTEAFF
>-|12|TRBV25-1|-|TRBJ2-7
TGTGCCAGCAGTGAATTTGGGAACGAGCAGTACTTC
CASSEFGNEQYF
>once|17|TRBV25-1|-|TRBJ2-3
TGTGCCAGCAGTGAAGGGGCGGGCGGAGGGAGGACAGATACGCAGTATTTT
CASSEGAGGGRTDTQYF
>-|12|TRBV5-1|-|TRBJ2-2
TGCGCCAGCAGCTTACGGCGCGGGGAGCTGTTTTTT
CASSLRRGELFF
>-|12|TRBV27|TRBD1|TRBJ2-7
TGTGCCAGCAGTTTGACAGGGGCCGAGCAGTACTTC
CASSLTGAEQYF
>-|16|TRBV6-5|TRBD2|TRBJ2-7
TGTGCCAGCAGTTACTCGGGTAGCGGGAGATCCTACGAGCAGTACTTC
CASSYSGSGRSYEQYF
>-|13|TRBV7-6|-|TRBJ2-7
TGTGCCAGCACCCCGGGCCCCTCCTACGAGCAGTACTTC
CASTPGPSYEQYF
>-|11|TRBV14|-|TRBJ2-7
TGTGCCAGCAGCCGCGAGGGCGAGCAGTACTTC
CASSREGEQYF
>few|13|TRBV6-1|TRBD1|TRBJ1-5
TGTGCCAGCAGCCGGGACAGAAATCAGCCCCAGCATTTT
CASSRDRNQPQHF
>-|13|TRBV25-1|-|TRBJ2-1
TGTGCCAGCCAGCTCTCCAGGGACAATGAGCAGTTCTTC
CASQLSRDNEQFF
>once|15|TRBV29-1|-|TRBJ1-1
TGCAGCGTAGCGTACCAGGGGCTTTTGAACACTGAAGCTTTCTTT
CSVAYQGLLNTEAFF
>few|13|TRBV19|-|TRBJ1-4
TGTGCCAGTAAACCGACCGGGGTGACAAAACTGTTTTTT
CASKPTGVTKLFF
>-|15|TRBV29-1|TRBD2|TRBJ2-1
TGCAGCGTTGATCTCAGCGGGGGGGCAGGGAATGAGCAGTTCTTC
CSVDLSGGAGNEQFF
>-|15|TRBV10-3|TRBD1|TRBJ1-5
TGTGCCATCAGTGACCCGGACAGGGGGAATAAGCCCCAGCATTTT
CAISDPDRGNKPQHF
>-|15|TRBV6-6|-|TRBJ1-3
TGTGCCAGCAGTAGGCAGGAGAGCTCTGGAAACACCATATATTTT
CASSRQESSGNTIYF
>-|14|TRBV6-4|-|TRBJ2-2
TGTGCCAGCAGCGGGACCCCGGGGACCGGGGAGCTGTTTTTT
CASSGTPGTGELFF
>-|16|TRBV7-8|TRBD1|TRBJ1-2
TGTGCCAGCAGCTTAGGGGACAGGGGCAAGTTCTATGGCTACACCTTC
CASSLGDRGKFYGYTF
>-|16|TRBV27|TRBD1|TRBJ2-5
TGTGCCAGCAGTAACTTACCCGGGACAGGGGTAGAGACCCAGTACTTC
CASSNLPGTGVETQYF
>once|15|TRBV9|-|TRBJ2-7
TGTGCCAGCAGCGTAGGACATACGACCCCCTACGAGCAGTACTTC
CASSVGHTTPYEQYF
>-|18|TRBV4-1|TRBD1|TRBJ1-2
TGCGCCAGCAGCCAAGCGGTGACAGGGTCCCTCCTATACTATGGCTACACCTTC
CASSQAVTGSLLYYGYTF
>-|13|TRBV6-6|-|TRBJ2-7
TGTGCCAGCAGTCCAGGGCTTACCTACGAGCAGTACTTC
CASSPGLTYEQYF
>-|13|TRBV7-9|-|TRBJ1-5
TGTGCCAGCAGCTTCGAGGGTTGGCAGCCCCAGCATTTT
CASSFEGWQPQHF
>-|15|TRBV2|-|TRBJ2-7
TGTGCCAGCAGCCAAAAGAGGGGGAGCTCCTACGAGCAGTACTTC
CASSQKRGSSYEQYF
>once|15|TRBV9|TRBD1|TRBJ2-1
TGTGCCAGCAGCCGCCGGACAGGGACCTACAATGAGCAGTTCTTC
CASSRRTGTYNEQFF
>-|11|TRBV7-2|-|TRBJ1-6
TGTGCCAGCAGCGTGGGTGTACCCCTCCACTTT
CASSVGVPLHF
>-|15|TRBV5-4|TRBD2|TRBJ2-5
TGTGCCAGTTCCGGAGCGGGGGCCAACGGGGAGACCCAGTACTTC
CASSGAGANGETQYF
>-|14|TRBV7-9|TRBD2|TRBJ2-1
TGTGCCAGCAACTGGGGAGGGGCGGTCAATGAGCAGTTCTTC
CASNWGGAVNEQFF
>once|20|TRBV11-2|TRBD2|TRBJ2-7
TGTGCCAGCAGCTTAGATCGGGGGACTAGCGGGGGCCCCCTCTCCTACGAGCAGTACTTC
CASSLDRGTSGGPLSYEQYF
>-|14|TRBV7-8|-|TRBJ2-1
TGTGCCAGCAGCCTGGGAACATCGGACAATGAGCAGTTCTTC
CASSLGTSDNEQFF
>-|13|TRBV6-1|-|TRBJ2-1
TGTGCCAGCAGTGAATGGGGGAGCAATGAGCAGTTCTTC
CASSEWGSNEQFF
>few|14|TRBV18|-|TRBJ2-7
TGTGCCAGCTCACCCGTTGGCGGGGCGTCCGAGCAGTACTTC
CASSPVGGASEQYF